Listed here are 3 T cell receptor beta chains from one sample, sequenced in a study of cytomegalovirus exposure and HLA in healthy donors. The PCR contained 60 Vbeta and 13 Jbeta primers. Sequenced by immunoSEQ multiplex PCR; TCRdb stores in-frame clones only, minus some. This sample carries approximately 110,000 clones, 74% of them seen once, and the ten largest clones take approximately 2.5%. Sequenced input: PBMCs. Receptors were obtained from a man aged 50 to 60 in good health and CMV-seropositive.

This clone was picked up one time. The gene calls are TRBV9 and TRBJ2-7; 12 positions agree with TRBD1. Germline V CDR1 and CDR2: SGDLS, YYNGEE. CDR3 size: 14 residues. J lost 6 bases, V lost 4 bases, and 5 bases had no gene match. CDR3 bases: TGTGCCAGCAGCCCCGGGACAGGGGGCATCGAGCAGTACTTC. Translating it yields CASSPGTGGIEQYF.

The chain is built from TRBV11-2 and TRBJ2-2; tentative D call: TRBD2 (5 bases). Germline CDR1 is SGHAT and CDR2 is FQNNGV. Trimming left V 5 bases short and J 4 bases short, with 8 bases between. The CDR3 runs 13 residues. CDR3 in amino acids: CASSGRGTGELFF. The CDR3 nucleotides are TGTGCCAGCAGCGGCCGGGGCACCGGGGAGCTGTTTTTT.

This sequence joins TRBV12-5 and TRBJ1-1; 7 bases line up with TRBD1. The CDR3 sequence is 18 residues long. Looked up from germline, CDR1 is LGHNT and CDR2 is FRNRAP. The J segment lost 1 base and the V segment lost 5 bases, leaving 16 bases of the junction unmatched. The chain's CDR3 is CASGPPRTGWQENTEAFF. The CDR3, as DNA: TGTGCTAGTGGTCCCCCCAGGACAGGTTGGCAGGAGAACACTGAAGCTTTCTTT.